Listed here are 14 T cell receptor beta chains from one sample, sequenced in a study of T cell responses to AZD1222 COVID-19 vaccine. Libraries were prepared by immunoSEQ multiplex PCR; TCRdb keeps only in-frame clonotypes and omits some of them. The sample has over 25,000 clones; just under 80% are singletons. Sequences were derived from peripheral blood, sampled on day 0 of AZD1222 vaccination. The receptors derive from an adult in good health.

The rearrangement uses TRBV5-1 and TRBJ2-3, with 9 nucleotides matching TRBD2. CDR3 size: 16 residues. After removal of 0 bases from V and 6 bases from J, the junction contained 8 bases not matched to a gene. Germline CDR1 reads SGHRS; CDR2 reads YFSETQ. CDR3 DNA sequence: TGCGCCAGCAGCTTGGCGGCTAGCGGGGCGCGGGATACGCAGTATTTT. Translating it yields CASSLAASGARDTQYF.

V usage is TRBV5-1 and J usage is TRBJ2-7, with D perhaps being TRBD1 or TRBD2 (5 bases each). The CDR3 totals 14 residues. The germline V gene encodes CDR1 SGHRS and CDR2 YFSETQ. The ends were cut back, 4 bases at V and 4 bases at J, with 15 bases in the middle. DNA of the CDR3: TGCGCCAGCAGCCCTCAGAAGGGGACGTACGAGCAGTACTTC. Its protein product is CASSPQKGTYEQYF.

This chain connects TRBV4-1 to TRBJ2-7; D is uncertain. In germline, CDR1 is MGHRA, CDR2 YSYEKL. The CDR3 is 15 residues long. Trimming removed 2 bases at V and 3 bases at J, with 14 bases between. The CDR3 spells CASSQTQDLGYEQYF. The CDR3 DNA reads as TGCGCCAGCAGCCAAACCCAGGATCTAGGCTACGAGCAGTACTTC.

The chain carries TRBV19 and TRBJ1-3; D possibly corresponds to TRBD1 (5 bases). The CDR3 sequence is 16 residues long. CDR1 LNHDA and CDR2 SQIVND come from the germline V gene (reference sequence). The V and J ends lost 7 bases and 0 bases respectively, with 16 bases between them. The CDR3: CASTPGHSGSGNTIYF. The CDR3 DNA is TGTGCCAGTACCCCAGGGCACAGCGGCTCTGGAAACACCATATATTTT.

DNA of the CDR3: TGTGCCAGCAGTCTACGGACAGGGGGCAGAAACACCATATATTTT. Its translation is CASSLRTGGRNTIYF. V and J are TRBV27 and TRBJ1-3; TRBD1 aligns across 11 bases. The CDR3 covers 15 residues. V lost 5 bases to trimming and J lost 5 bases; unmatched junction nucleotides: 5. Looked up from germline, CDR1 is MNHEY and CDR2 is SMNVEV (reference sequence).

A few counts support this clone. The chain couples TRBV24-1 to TRBJ2-7; TRBD1 matches at 12 bases. Germline CDR1 reads KGHDR; CDR2 reads SFDVKD. Losses at the gene ends were 9 bases for V and 7 bases for J; bases not matched to a gene: 12. There are 15 residues in the CDR3. The CDR3 DNA follows: TGTGCCACCCACGCCCGGGACAGGGGGCGTTGGGAGCAGTACGTC. Protein product: CATHARDRGRWEQYV.

V gene TRBV10-2 combines with J gene TRBJ1-1; no clear D gene. The CDR3 has 12 residues. Germline assignment: CDR1 WSHSY and CDR2 SAAADI. Trimming shortened V by 5 bases and J by 5 bases, and 9 bases separated the two germline ends. The CDR3 nucleotides are TGCGCCAGCAGTCATGGACGGACTGAAGCTTTCTTT. This codes for CASSHGRTEAFF.

This clone occurred a few times. The genes are TRBV5-6 and TRBJ1-4; a possible D gene is TRBD1 (5 bases). The V end lost 4 bases, the J end lost 7 bases, and 17 bases lay between the germline ends. CDR3 length: 15 residues. Germline lookup yields CDR1 SGHDT and CDR2 YYEEEE. The CDR3 spells CASSPEGRGSEKLFF. The CDR3 DNA follows: TGTGCCAGCAGCCCGGAGGGTCGGGGGAGTGAAAAACTGTTTTTT.

The chain carries TRBV12-3 or TRBV12-4 and TRBJ1-1; D is possibly TRBD1 (5 bases). The ends were cut back, 7 bases at V and 4 bases at J, with 13 bases in the middle. The CDR3 is 13 residues long. The CDR3 region is CASMEGWGTEAFF. The CDR3 DNA is TGTGCCAGCATGGAGGGGTGGGGCACTGAAGCTTTCTTT.

This chain connects TRBV7-2 to TRBJ2-2, with TRBD2 matching over 9 bases. The V gene's germline CDR1 is SGHTA and CDR2 FQGNSA. This CDR3 is built from 15 residues. Trimming removed 6 bases from V and 7 bases from J; junction bases left unmatched: 9. CDR3 sequence: CASRKGTSRFGELFF. The DNA for the CDR3 is TGTGCCAGCAGGAAAGGGACTAGCCGTTTCGGGGAGCTGTTTTTT.

This clone was seen a few times. V gene TRBV2 combines with J gene TRBJ1-2; D ambiguous. CDR1 and CDR2 from the germline V gene are SNHLY and FYNNEI. The CDR3 contains 14 residues. V lost 4 bases, J lost 0 bases, and 9 bases lay in between. The CDR3 is CASSGQASNYGYTF. In nucleotides, the CDR3 is TGTGCCAGCAGTGGACAAGCCTCTAACTATGGCTACACCTTC.

The V and J genes are TRBV6-5 and TRBJ2-7, with TRBD2 identical over 11 bases. The CDR3 covers 15 residues. Germline lookup yields CDR1 MNHEY and CDR2 SVGAGI. J was trimmed by 1 base and V by 5 bases; bases with no gene match: 4. The chain's CDR3 is CASSLSGGASYEQYF. In DNA form, the CDR3 reads TGTGCCAGCAGTCTTAGCGGGGGGGCTTCCTACGAGCAGTACTTC.

This clone was counted a single time. The V call is TRBV28, the J call TRBJ2-7; 8 bases are a match to TRBD2. Germline CDR1 and CDR2: MDHEN and SYDVKM. This CDR3 region has 13 residues. V lost 7 bases and J lost 6; bases outside the gene matches: 8. The chain's CDR3 is CASTSGLASEQYV. CDR3 in DNA: TGTGCCAGCACTAGTGGACTAGCTAGCGAGCAGTACGTC.

This sequence joins TRBV24-1 and TRBJ2-1; 7 nucleotides align to TRBD2. Germline V gene sequence: CDR1 KGHDR, CDR2 SFDVKD. Trimming removed 10 bases from V and 6 bases from J; junction bases left unmatched: 11. The length of the CDR3 is 14 residues. DNA for the CDR3: TGTGCCACTACCAGCGGGATGCGGAGCAATGAGCAGTTCTTC. It translates to CATTSGMRSNEQFF.